This T cell receptor (beta chain) was identified during a study of early T cells in non-severe SARS-CoV-2 infection. Turning to the study itself: Sequencing input comprised bulk RNA from unsorted whole blood; chain pairing was not available. Study-level points and caveats: There was a bias toward anti-spike CD8 responses in VDJdb matching, which missed private and CD4 specificities.

Unique molecular identifiers tagged individual cDNA molecules. TCRdb passed the 5' RACE reads through MiXCR, listing each CDR3 protein once. The sample holds 60,000 or so distinct CDR3 sequences, approximately 13% seen once. Germline lookup yields CDR1 MNHEY and CDR2 SVGEGT. This CDR3 contains 13 residues. V was trimmed by 0 bases and J by 15 bases, leaving 15 bases between them. Comment on this clonotype: Antigen specificity is unknown.

The rearrangement joins TRBV6-2 or TRBV6-3 to TRBJ1-5; tentatively, D is TRBD1 (6 bases). Material: whole blood. The receptor was isolated from an adult who was a healthcare worker with PCR-confirmed SARS-CoV-2 infection or an uninfected control (not recorded which). CDR3 nucleotides: TGTGCCAGCAGTTACTCCTTGCCAGGGGCCACGCATTTT. This translates into CASSYSLPGATHF.